The rows below give T cell receptor beta chains drawn from one sample of a study of response to subunit inactivated influenza vaccine. In TCRdb, the RT-PCR reads were re-called with MiXCR into one record per CDR3 protein. The sample has roughly 780,000 distinct CDR3 sequences; 15% to 20% are singletons. The material was PBMCs from blood, obtained roughly 5 days after vaccination. Every receptor here comes from a man over 45 who received an inactivated influenza vaccine. The CDR3 runs from the conserved cysteine through the conserved F or W. The D gene is left open where the match is weak. Only some rows state a clone size, as once, few, many or a class for expanded clones.

many	TRBV7-2	TRBJ1-6	TRBD1	CASSLDRGGSPLHF	TGTGCCAGCAGCTTAGACAGGGGGGGTTCACCCCTCCACTTT
-	TRBV19	TRBJ2-6	TRBD1	CASSTQGQSSGANVLTF	TGTGCCAGTAGTACCCAGGGACAGTCCTCTGGGGCCAACGTCCTGACTTTC
-	TRBV28	TRBJ2-1	-	CASSLWFADEQFF	TGTGCCAGCAGTTTATGGTTCGCGGATGAGCAGTTCTTC
-	TRBV7-9	TRBJ2-1	TRBD1	CASSSGQVKNEQFF	TGTGCCAGCAGCTCGGGACAGGTGAAGAATGAGCAGTTCTTC
-	TRBV19	TRBJ1-4	-	CASSFGQSRNEKLFF	TGTGCCAGTAGTTTCGGACAGTCCAGGAATGAAAAACTGTTTTTT
-	TRBV7-9	TRBJ2-3	-	CASSLGVLGPSTDTQYF	TGTGCCAGCAGCTTAGGTGTTTTGGGACCCAGCACAGATACGCAGTATTTT
-	TRBV6-1	TRBJ1-6	-	CASSEVRGENSPLHF	TGTGCCAGCAGTGAAGTGAGAGGGGAGAATTCACCCCTCCACTTT
-	TRBV7-9	TRBJ2-6	-	CASSLDLGAGANVLTF	TGTGCCAGCAGCTTAGATCTAGGCGCTGGGGCCAACGTCCTGACTTTC
-	TRBV20-1	TRBJ1-2	TRBD1	CSAGDRTNYGYTF	TGCAGTGCTGGGGACAGAACTAACTATGGCTACACCTTC
-	TRBV20-1	TRBJ1-4	-	CSASVRRATNEKLFF	TGCAGTGCTAGTGTACGGAGAGCAACTAATGAAAAACTGTTTTTT
-	TRBV7-9	TRBJ2-7	-	CASSLVTAFEQYF	TGTGCCAGCAGCTTAGTGACAGCCTTCGAGCAGTACTTC
-	TRBV6-4	TRBJ2-1	-	CASPGRFNEQFF	TGTGCCAGCCCCGGGAGATTCAATGAGCAGTTCTTC
-	TRBV7-2	TRBJ2-7	-	CASSKLQSIEQYF	TGTGCCAGCAGCAAGCTGCAGTCCATCGAGCAGTACTTC
-	TRBV6-1	TRBJ1-1	-	CASSTHPEAGVKSEAFF	TGTGCCAGCAGTACGCATCCTGAGGCAGGGGTTAAATCTGAAGCTTTCTTT
-	TRBV12-3/TRBV12-4	TRBJ2-7	-	CATSLEGSYEQYF	TGTGCCACCAGTTTAGAGGGATCCTACGAGCAGTACTTC
few	TRBV12-3/TRBV12-4	TRBJ1-1	TRBD1	CASSFGAGGSLAFF	TGTGCCAGCAGTTTCGGGGCAGGGGGCAGCTTGGCTTTCTTT
-	TRBV14	TRBJ2-7	-	CASSQDSFPGSSKQYF	TGTGCCAGCAGCCAAGATAGCTTTCCCGGGAGCTCCAAGCAGTACTTC
-	TRBV20-1	TRBJ2-5	TRBD2	CSNTGGGSETQYF	TGCAGTAACACGGGGGGGGGGTCGGAGACCCAGTACTTC
-	TRBV6-2/TRBV6-3	TRBJ2-1	-	CASRGAAGRSYNEQFF	TGTGCCAGCAGAGGAGCGGCGGGAAGGTCCTACAATGAGCAGTTCTTC
many	TRBV11-2	TRBJ2-7	TRBD1	CASSLSWDRVYEQYF	TGTGCCAGCAGCTTATCCTGGGACAGGGTTTACGAGCAGTACTTC
-	TRBV7-9	TRBJ2-7	TRBD1	CASSLAGGTGFTYEQYF	TGTGCCAGCAGCTTAGCTGGCGGGACAGGTTTTACCTACGAGCAGTACTTC
-	TRBV12-3/TRBV12-4	TRBJ2-3	TRBD2	CASSLGTSGLGTDTQYF	TGTGCCAGCAGTTTAGGGACTAGCGGTCTCGGCACAGATACGCAGTATTTT
few	TRBV10-3	TRBJ2-1	-	CAISVGGGDYNEQFF	TGTGCCATCAGTGTTGGAGGGGGAGACTACAATGAGCAGTTCTTC
-	TRBV29-1	TRBJ2-1	-	CSVEDHTAYNEQFF	TGCAGCGTTGAGGACCACACGGCCTACAATGAGCAGTTCTTC
-	TRBV7-6	TRBJ2-3	-	CASSLGRPGTDTQYF	TGTGCCAGCAGCTTGGGCAGGCCGGGGACAGATACGCAGTATTTT
few	TRBV20-1	TRBJ2-4	-	CSVTHGTKNIQYF	TGCAGTGTGACTCACGGGACAAAAAACATTCAGTACTTC
few	TRBV7-8	TRBJ2-7	TRBD2	CASSFSGSGYEQYF	TGTGCCAGCAGCTTCAGCGGGAGTGGGTACGAGCAGTACTTC
-	TRBV27	TRBJ2-4	TRBD2	CASGGDFKNIQYF	TGTGCCAGCGGGGGGGATTTCAAAAACATTCAGTACTTC
few	TRBV2	TRBJ2-2	-	CASSEAQTRNTGELFF	TGTGCCAGCAGTGAAGCACAGACCAGGAACACCGGGGAGCTGTTTTTT
-	TRBV30	TRBJ2-7	-	CAWSEPPSSYEQYF	TGTGCCTGGAGCGAACCTCCGAGCTCCTACGAGCAGTACTTC
few	TRBV14	TRBJ1-5	-	CASSPGGDYQPQHF	TGTGCCAGCAGCCCGGGCGGAGATTATCAGCCCCAGCATTTT
-	TRBV29-1	TRBJ2-1	TRBD2	CSVPPRAAGGEQFF	TGCAGCGTGCCACCCCGGGCAGCGGGGGGAGAGCAGTTCTTC
-	TRBV25-1	TRBJ2-1	-	CASSRPGIAEQFF	TGTGCCAGCAGTCGGCCAGGGATAGCTGAGCAGTTCTTC
many	TRBV6-2/TRBV6-3	TRBJ2-3	TRBD2	CASTEKRGLLIYTDTQYF	TGTGCCAGCACCGAGAAGCGGGGCCTTTTAATCTACACAGATACGCAGTATTTT
-	TRBV14	TRBJ2-3	TRBD2	CASSQEASGDTDTQYF	TGTGCCAGCAGCCAAGAGGCTAGCGGGGATACAGATACGCAGTATTTT
-	TRBV6-1	TRBJ2-6	TRBD1	CASRHPPDRISGANVLTF	TGTGCCAGCAGACACCCCCCGGACAGGATCTCTGGGGCCAACGTCCTGACTTTC
many	TRBV20-1	TRBJ2-5	TRBD1	CSARQQGSAQETQYF	TGCAGTGCTAGACAACAGGGGAGCGCCCAAGAGACCCAGTACTTC
-	TRBV6-2/TRBV6-3	TRBJ2-7	-	CASSYSMRWVSSYEQYF	TGTGCCAGCAGTTACTCTATGAGATGGGTAAGCTCCTACGAGCAGTACTTC
-	TRBV2	TRBJ2-7	TRBD2	CASSVAGGPGEQYF	TGTGCCAGCAGTGTAGCGGGAGGGCCGGGAGAGCAGTACTTC
few	TRBV5-1	TRBJ2-1	TRBD1	CASSLAGTEAYNEQFF	TGCGCCAGCAGCTTGGCCGGGACAGAAGCCTACAATGAGCAGTTCTTC
-	TRBV5-6	TRBJ2-1	TRBD1	CASSEAGTGYNEQFF	TGTGCCAGCAGCGAAGCCGGGACAGGTTACAATGAGCAGTTCTTC
many	TRBV29-1	TRBJ1-2	-	CSAGTTNYGYTF	TGCAGCGCTGGGACAACTAACTATGGCTACACCTTC
-	TRBV6-2/TRBV6-3	TRBJ2-5	-	CATARAGSETQYF	TGTGCCACCGCACGGGCAGGGAGTGAGACCCAGTACTTC
many	TRBV29-1	TRBJ2-1	-	CSARRGRVNEQFF	TGCAGCGCCCGGAGAGGTCGGGTGAATGAGCAGTTCTTC
few	TRBV4-1	TRBJ2-7	-	CASSQDPLGEQYF	TGCGCCAGCAGCCAAGATCCCCTGGGCGAGCAGTACTTC